A single sample gave rise to the 22 T cell receptor beta chains below, sequenced in a study of cytomegalovirus exposure and HLA in healthy donors (dated by TCRdb to about 2017). The protocol used for the library was the immunoSEQ multiplex PCR assay. A mixture of 60 forward primers for TCR Vbeta segments and 13 reverse primers for TCR Jbeta segments was used in the multiplex PCR. The immuneACCESS repertoire file appears here via TCRdb, limited to in-frame rearrangements. These files lack a portion of the clones; in checked studies, under half of the deficit traces to unresolved V genes, and the cause of the others is not known. The sample contains some 200,000 clones, just over 75% of them found a single time. The ten largest clones represent 0.55% to 0.75% of the sample. The sample consisted of PBMCs. Receptors originate from a man aged 18 to 30 in good health and CMV-seronegative.

The J gene is TRBJ1-3, the V gene TRBV30; D is perhaps TRBD1 (6 bases). V lost 2 bases to trimming and J lost 0 bases, with 11 bases between them. Germline V gives CDR1 GTSNPN, CDR2 SVGIG (reference sequence). The CDR3 is made up of 15 amino acids. The CDR3 coding sequence is TGTGCCTGGAGTAGGGGGACGGACTCTGGAAACACCATATATTTT. It yields the protein CAWSRGTDSGNTIYF. The variable domain in full, completed from reference TRBV30 and TRBJ1-3, reads SQTIHQWPATLVQPVGSPLSLECTVEGTSNPNLYWYRQAAGRGLQLLFYSVGIGQISSEVPQNLSASRPQDRQFILSSKKLLLSDSGFYLCAWSRGTDSGNTIYFGEGSWLTVV.

The chain joins TRBV30 to TRBJ1-1; D unclear. V was shortened by 1 base and J by 0 bases, with 6 bases between the two germline ends. Germline-derived CDR1 and CDR2 are GTSNPN and SVGIG (reference sequence). The CDR3 is made up of 13 amino acids. The CDR3 region has the DNA TGTGCCTGGAGTGGGGGAGTGAACACTGAAGCTTTCTTT. Its protein product is CAWSGGVNTEAFF. Combining the CDR3 with reference TRBV30 and TRBJ1-1 gives the whole variable domain SQTIHQWPATLVQPVGSPLSLECTVEGTSNPNLYWYRQAAGRGLQLLFYSVGIGQISSEVPQNLSASRPQDRQFILSSKKLLLSDSGFYLCAWSGGVNTEAFFGQGTRLTVV.

A single count supports this clone. The chain combines TRBV27 with TRBJ2-1; tentative D call: TRBD1 (5 bases). The CDR3 covers 16 residues. Germline CDR1 reads MNHEY; CDR2 reads SMNVEV (reference sequence). V was pared by 8 bases and J by 5 bases, with 22 bases between. In nucleotides, the CDR3 is TGTGCCAGCCCCACTTCTTCGGTCGACAGAGACAATGAGCAGTTCTTC. This encodes CASPTSSVDRDNEQFF.

This clone was observed a few times. The rearrangement joins TRBV7-9 to TRBJ1-2; 7 bases are shared with TRBD1. The CDR3 length is 13 residues. J gave up 4 bases and V 5 bases, and 4 bases lay outside the gene matches. Germline CDR1 reads SEHNR; CDR2 reads FQNEAQ (reference sequence). The CDR3 loop reads CASSPGGIYGYTF. The CDR3 coding sequence is TGTGCCAGCAGCCCAGGGGGGATCTATGGCTACACCTTC. The whole variable domain, filled in from reference TRBV7-9 and TRBJ1-2, reads DTGVSQNPRHKITKRGQNVTFRCDPISEHNRLYWYRQTLGQGPEFLTYFQNEAQLEKSRLLSDRFSAERPKGSFSTLEIQRTEQGDSAMYLCASSPGGIYGYTFGSGTRLTVV.

As concerns this clone: Other DNA sequences in the same sample also yield this CDR3. The V gene is TRBV6-1, the J gene TRBJ2-5; 10 nucleotides line up with TRBD1. This CDR3 contains 14 residues. With V trimmed by 6 bases and J by 4 bases, 5 bases remained unmatched. Germline V gene sequence: CDR1 MNHNS, CDR2 SASEGT. CDR3 in DNA: TGTGCCAGCAGCCTGACAGGGGGCGGAGAGACCCAGTACTTC. Its protein product is CASSLTGGGETQYF.

The chain recombines TRBV5-5 with TRBJ1-1, with no clear D. Germline V lookup: CDR1 SGHKS, CDR2 YYEKEE (reference sequence). The V end lost 2 bases, the J end lost 5 bases, and 10 bases lay between the germline ends. There are 13 residues in the CDR3. The CDR3 DNA reads as TGTGCCAGCAGCTTCCCGGGAAGTACTGAAGCTTTCTTT. The encoded protein is CASSFPGSTEAFF.

The chain links TRBV5-1 to TRBJ2-5; 9 positions agree with TRBD1. After removal of 3 bases from V and 1 base from J, the junction contained 4 bases not matched to a gene. This CDR3 comprises 15 residues. Germline assignment: CDR1 SGHRS and CDR2 YFSETQ. CDR3 residues: CASSSQGAVQETQYF. The CDR3 DNA reads TGCGCCAGCAGCTCACAGGGGGCAGTCCAAGAGACCCAGTACTTC. The variable domain in full, with the rest retrieved from reference TRBV5-1 and TRBJ2-5, is KAGVTQTPRYLIKTRGQQVTLSCSPISGHRSVSWYQQTPGQGLQFLFEYFSETQRNKGNFPGRFSGRQFSNSRSEMNVSTLELGDSALYLCASSSQGAVQETQYFGPGTRLLVL.

V and J are TRBV19 and TRBJ2-1; weak D call: TRBD2 (6 bases). The CDR3 length is 13 residues. CDR1 and CDR2 (germline): LNHDA, SQIVND (reference sequence). The V gene lost 1 base and the J gene lost 9 bases, with 10 bases spanning the gap. In nucleotides, the CDR3 is TGTGCCAGTAGTATAGCGGGAGTGGGTGAGCAGTTCTTC. Its translation: CASSIAGVGEQFF.

The table lists this clone with a few counts. The V gene is TRBV6-4, the J gene TRBJ2-1, with D maybe TRBD2 (5 bases). The CDR3 loop spans 13 amino acids. The germline V gene has CDR1 MRHNA and CDR2 SNTAGT. The V gene lost 4 bases and the J gene lost 5 bases, with 9 bases spanning the gap. CDR3 loop: CASSGGQNNEQFF. CDR3 bases: TGTGCCAGCAGTGGCGGGCAAAACAATGAGCAGTTCTTC.

The chain has TRBV9 and TRBJ2-7; a possible D gene is TRBD2 (5 bases). The CDR3 totals 14 residues. Between the trimmed V and J ends, which lost 0 bases and 2 bases, there was a span of 9 bases. From germline, CDR1 is SGDLS and CDR2 YYNGEE. CDR3 DNA sequence: TGTGCCAGCAGCGTAGGGACTCGAACCTACGAGCAGTACTTC. This translates into CASSVGTRTYEQYF.

The sample holds one count of this clone. The V gene is TRBV11-2, the J gene TRBJ2-3; 7 bases are a match to TRBD1. CDR3 length equals 15 residues. V trimming: 1 base; J trimming: 4 bases; junction bases outside the gene matches: 5. Germline V lookup: CDR1 SGHAT, CDR2 FQNNGV. In DNA form, the CDR3 reads TGTGCCAGCAGCTTAGCGTGGACAGGACCAGATACGCAGTATTTT. Translation gives CASSLAWTGPDTQYF.

The V gene is TRBV2, the J gene TRBJ1-5; 9 nucleotides agree with TRBD1. The CDR3 covers 16 residues. The germline CDR1 and CDR2 sequences are SNHLY and FYNNEI. After removal of 5 bases from V and 6 bases from J, the junction contained 11 bases not matched to a gene. This chain's CDR3 is CASSYEAGTGFQPQHF. The DNA of the CDR3 is TGTGCCAGCAGTTACGAAGCCGGGACAGGGTTTCAGCCCCAGCATTTT.

The rearrangement links TRBV18 to TRBJ2-1; 9 bases match TRBD2. The length of the CDR3 is 16 residues. The V gene end was trimmed by 4 bases and the J gene end by 8 bases; junction bases not matched to a gene: 12. Germline V gives CDR1 KGHSH, CDR2 LQKENI. Written as DNA, the CDR3 is TGTGCCAGCTCACTATTAAAGCGGGAGGCACGGGATGAGCAGTTCTTC. This gives the protein CASSLLKREARDEQFF.

The chain couples TRBV6-5 to TRBJ1-2; weak D call: TRBD1 (6 bases). This CDR3 has 15 residues. CDR1 and CDR2 from the germline V gene are MNHEY and SVGAGI. Trimming pared 4 bases from V and 4 bases from J, leaving 16 bases between. The CDR3 sequence is CASSFTQGTIYGYTF. CDR3 in DNA: TGTGCCAGCAGTTTCACACAGGGAACCATCTATGGCTACACCTTC.

This clone was counted a few times. The genes are TRBV19 and TRBJ2-2; TRBD2 aligns across 7 bases. The CDR3 contains 14 residues. With 8 bases clipped from V and 2 bases from J, the junction kept 5 bases outside the gene matches. Per germline, CDR1 LNHDA and CDR2 SQIVND (reference sequence). Written as DNA, the CDR3 is TGTGCCAGTGCCCCGGGGGGAAACACCGGGGAGCTGTTTTTT. Encoded protein: CASAPGGNTGELFF.

Only a few counts were recorded for this clone. V gene TRBV21-1 combines with J gene TRBJ1-1; the table's D call of TRBD1 was not tested on the DNA. TRBV21-1 is noted as a pseudogene. There are 16 residues in the CDR3. The CDR3 loop reads CASSKNHRGGNTEAFF. The CDR3 DNA reads TGTGCCAGCAGCAAAAACCACAGGGGGGGCAACACTGAAGCTTTCTTT.

Concerning this clone itself: This sample also contains other DNA sequences that code for the same CDR3. The chain links TRBV18 to TRBJ2-7, with D unresolved. Trimming cost V 0 bases and J 3 bases, with 6 bases left between them. Germline assignment: CDR1 KGHSH and CDR2 LQKENI. The CDR3 loop spans 13 amino acids. CDR3: CASSPPSSYEQYF. The CDR3 DNA reads as TGTGCCAGCTCACCACCTTCGAGCTACGAGCAGTACTTC.

This chain uses TRBV7-9 with TRBJ2-7; 12 nucleotides agree with TRBD2. From germline, CDR1 is SEHNR and CDR2 FQNEAQ (reference sequence). The CDR3 extends over 15 amino acids. After removal of 5 bases from V and 3 bases from J, the junction contained 5 bases not matched to a gene. CDR3 sequence: CASSPGLAGFYEQYF. Here the CDR3 DNA reads TGTGCCAGCAGCCCAGGACTAGCGGGGTTCTACGAGCAGTACTTC.

This chain links TRBV5-4 with TRBJ2-5; weak D call: TRBD2 (6 bases). Germline CDR1 reads SGHNT; CDR2 reads YYREEE (reference sequence). This CDR3 comprises 13 residues. Trimming took off 5 bases at V and 1 base at J, with 9 bases between the two ends. The CDR3 coding sequence is TGTGCCAGCAGACGGGACTCCCAAGAGACCCAGTACTTC. The encoded protein is CASRRDSQETQYF.

The DNA for the CDR3 is TGTGCCAGCCGAGGTGAAAAACTGTTTTTT. This encodes CASRGEKLFF. V and J are TRBV6-5 and TRBJ1-4; D gene ambiguous. CDR1 MNHEY and CDR2 SVGAGI come from the germline V gene. V was trimmed by 8 bases and J by 7 bases, leaving 5 bases between them. The CDR3 sequence is 10 residues long.

This clone has only one observation. The V and J genes are TRBV27 and TRBJ2-7, with no clear D. V was cut by 5 bases and J by 2 bases, with 13 bases left in between. The CDR3 totals 14 residues. Germline assignment: CDR1 MNHEY and CDR2 SMNVEV (reference sequence). The CDR3 DNA is TGTGCCAGCAGTCCACTCGCGGTAGCCTACGAGCAGTACTTC. It codes for CASSPLAVAYEQYF.

The chain carries TRBV27 and TRBJ1-1; TRBD1 matches 7 bases. Germline CDR1 MNHEY, CDR2 SMNVEV (reference sequence). This CDR3 has 13 amino acids. Trimming took 4 bases from V and 5 from J; bases not matched to a gene: 4. Written as DNA, the CDR3 is TGTGCCAGCAGTTCACAGGGGCTGACTGAAGCTTTCTTT. Its translation: CASSSQGLTEAFF.